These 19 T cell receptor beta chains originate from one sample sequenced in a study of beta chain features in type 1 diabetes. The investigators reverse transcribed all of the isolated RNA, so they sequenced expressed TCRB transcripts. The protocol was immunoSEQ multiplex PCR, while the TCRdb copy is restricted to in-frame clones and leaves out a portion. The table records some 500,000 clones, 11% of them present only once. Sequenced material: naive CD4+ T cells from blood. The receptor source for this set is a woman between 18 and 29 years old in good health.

This chain's CDR3 is CSVDKVGETQYF. The CDR3 DNA sequence: TGCAGCGTTGACAAGGTCGGGGAGACCCAGTACTTC. The J gene is TRBJ2-5, the V gene TRBV29-1; D call uncertain. This CDR3 contains 12 residues. Trimming left V 3 bases short and J 5 bases short, with 10 bases between. Germline V CDR1 and CDR2: SQVTM, ANQGSEA.

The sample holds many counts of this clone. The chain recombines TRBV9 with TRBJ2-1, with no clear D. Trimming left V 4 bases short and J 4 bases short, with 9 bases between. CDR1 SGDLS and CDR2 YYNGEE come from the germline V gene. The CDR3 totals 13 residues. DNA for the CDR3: TGTGCCAGCAGCCTGCGACCATACAATGAGCAGTTCTTC. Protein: CASSLRPYNEQFF.

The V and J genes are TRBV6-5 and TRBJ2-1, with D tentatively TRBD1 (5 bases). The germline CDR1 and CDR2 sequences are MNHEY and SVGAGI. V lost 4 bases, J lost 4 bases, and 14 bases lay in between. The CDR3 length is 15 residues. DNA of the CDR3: TGTGCCAGCAGTTCTCCGCAGGGTCGGTACAATGAGCAGTTCTTC. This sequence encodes CASSSPQGRYNEQFF.

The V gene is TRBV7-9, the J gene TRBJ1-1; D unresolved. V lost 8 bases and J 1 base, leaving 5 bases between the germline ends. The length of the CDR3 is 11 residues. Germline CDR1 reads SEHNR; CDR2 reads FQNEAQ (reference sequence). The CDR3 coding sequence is TGTGCCAGCCGGGGGAACACTGAAGCTTTCTTT. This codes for CASRGNTEAFF.

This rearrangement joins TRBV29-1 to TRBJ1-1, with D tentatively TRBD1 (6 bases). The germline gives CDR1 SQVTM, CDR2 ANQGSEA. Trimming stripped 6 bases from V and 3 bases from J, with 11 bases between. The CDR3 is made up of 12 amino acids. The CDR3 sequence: CSVKRGDTEAFF. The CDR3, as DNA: TGCAGCGTCAAAAGGGGGGACACTGAAGCTTTCTTT.

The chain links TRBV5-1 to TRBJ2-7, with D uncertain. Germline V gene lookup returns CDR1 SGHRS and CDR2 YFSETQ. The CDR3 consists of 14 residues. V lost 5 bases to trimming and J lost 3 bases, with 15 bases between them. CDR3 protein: CASSGPSAHYEQYV. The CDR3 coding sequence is TGCGCCAGCAGTGGACCGAGCGCCCACTACGAGCAGTACGTC.

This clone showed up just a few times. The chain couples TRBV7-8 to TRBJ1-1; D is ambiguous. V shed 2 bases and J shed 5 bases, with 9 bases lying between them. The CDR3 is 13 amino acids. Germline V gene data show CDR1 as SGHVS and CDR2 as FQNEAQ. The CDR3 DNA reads TGTGCCAGCAGCTTAAACCGCGAGACTGAAGCTTTCTTT. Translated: CASSLNRETEAFF.

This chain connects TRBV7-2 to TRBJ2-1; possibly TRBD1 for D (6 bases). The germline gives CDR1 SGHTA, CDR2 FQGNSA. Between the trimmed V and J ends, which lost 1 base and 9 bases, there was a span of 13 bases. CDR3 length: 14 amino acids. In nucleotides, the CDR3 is TGTGCCAGCAGCTTAGAGTCCACAGGGAGTGAGCAGTTCTTC. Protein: CASSLESTGSEQFF.

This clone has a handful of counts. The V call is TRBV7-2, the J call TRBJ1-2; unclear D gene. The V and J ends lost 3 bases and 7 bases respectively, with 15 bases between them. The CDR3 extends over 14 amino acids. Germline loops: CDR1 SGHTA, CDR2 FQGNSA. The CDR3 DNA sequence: TGTGCCAGCAGCTTGAGATATTTACTGGGTGGCTACACCTTC. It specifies CASSLRYLLGGYTF.

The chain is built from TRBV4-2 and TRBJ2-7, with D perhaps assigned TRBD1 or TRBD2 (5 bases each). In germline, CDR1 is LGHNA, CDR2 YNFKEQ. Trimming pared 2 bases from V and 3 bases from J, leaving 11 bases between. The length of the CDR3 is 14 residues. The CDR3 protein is CASSQQWDGYEQYF. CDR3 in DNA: TGTGCCAGCAGCCAACAATGGGACGGCTACGAGCAGTACTTC.

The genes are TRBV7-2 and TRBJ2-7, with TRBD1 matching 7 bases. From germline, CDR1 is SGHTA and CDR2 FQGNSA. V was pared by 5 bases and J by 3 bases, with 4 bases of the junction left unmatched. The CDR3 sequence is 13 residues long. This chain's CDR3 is CASSTRDSYEQYF. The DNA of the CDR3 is TGTGCCAGCAGCACCCGGGACAGCTACGAGCAGTACTTC. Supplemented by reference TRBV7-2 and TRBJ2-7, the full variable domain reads GAGVSQSPSNKVTEKGKDVELRCDPISGHTALYWYRQSLGQGLEFLIYFQGNSAPDKSGLPSDRFSAERTGGSVSTLTIQRTQQEDSAVYLCASSTRDSYEQYFGPGTRLTVT.

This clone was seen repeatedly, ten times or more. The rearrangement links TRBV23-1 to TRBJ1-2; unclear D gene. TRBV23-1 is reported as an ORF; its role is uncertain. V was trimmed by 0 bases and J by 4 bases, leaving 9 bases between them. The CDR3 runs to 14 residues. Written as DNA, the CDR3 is TGCGCCAGCAGTCAATCAATTCGCAGCTATGGCTACACCTTC. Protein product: CASSQSIRSYGYTF.

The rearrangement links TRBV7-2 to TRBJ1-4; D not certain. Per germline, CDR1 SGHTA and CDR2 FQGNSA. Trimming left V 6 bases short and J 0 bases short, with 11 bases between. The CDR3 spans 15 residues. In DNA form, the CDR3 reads TGTGCCAGCAGTCCCGAGCCTGCAACTAATGAAAAACTGTTTTTT. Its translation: CASSPEPATNEKLFF.

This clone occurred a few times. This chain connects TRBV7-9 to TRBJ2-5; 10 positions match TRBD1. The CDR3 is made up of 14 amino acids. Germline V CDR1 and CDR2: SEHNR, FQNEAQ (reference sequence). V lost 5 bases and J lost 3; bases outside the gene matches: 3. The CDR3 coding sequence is TGTGCCAGCAGCGACAGGGGGCTGAAAGAGACCCAGTACTTC. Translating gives CASSDRGLKETQYF.

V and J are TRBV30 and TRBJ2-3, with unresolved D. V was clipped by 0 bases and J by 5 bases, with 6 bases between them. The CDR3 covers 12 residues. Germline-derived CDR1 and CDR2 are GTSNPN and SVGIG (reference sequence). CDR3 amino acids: CAWSVRGDTQYF. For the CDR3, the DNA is TGTGCCTGGAGTGTACGAGGAGATACGCAGTATTTT.

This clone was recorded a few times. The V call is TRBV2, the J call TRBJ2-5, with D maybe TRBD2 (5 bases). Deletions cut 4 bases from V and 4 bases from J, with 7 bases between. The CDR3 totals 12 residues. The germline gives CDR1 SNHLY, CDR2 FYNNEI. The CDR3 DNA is TGTGCCAGCAGTGCCGGAGGAGAGACCCAGTACTTC. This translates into CASSAGGETQYF.

CDR3 DNA sequence: TGTGCCACCAGCAGAGATCTCGCTAGCGGGGGGCACAGCACAGATACGCAGTATTTT. It yields the protein CATSRDLASGGHSTDTQYF. The genes are TRBV15 and TRBJ2-3; 11 bases match TRBD2. From germline, CDR1 is LNHNV and CDR2 YYDKDF (reference sequence). Losses at the gene ends were 0 bases for V and 0 bases for J; bases not matched to a gene: 8. The CDR3 totals 19 residues. The entire variable domain, with the rest obtained from reference TRBV15 and TRBJ2-3, is as follows: DAMVIQNPRYQVTQFGKPVTLSCSQTLNHNVMYWYQQKSSQAPKLLFHYYDKDFNNEADTPDNFQSRRPNTSFCFLDIRSPGLGDTAMYLCATSRDLASGGHSTDTQYFGPGTRLTVL.

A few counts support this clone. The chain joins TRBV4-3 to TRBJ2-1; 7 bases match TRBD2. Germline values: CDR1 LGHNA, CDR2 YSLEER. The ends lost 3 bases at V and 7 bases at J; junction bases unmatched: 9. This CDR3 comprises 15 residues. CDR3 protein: CASSHVGGLLNEQFF. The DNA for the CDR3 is TGCGCCAGCAGCCATGTGGGAGGGCTCTTGAATGAGCAGTTCTTC.

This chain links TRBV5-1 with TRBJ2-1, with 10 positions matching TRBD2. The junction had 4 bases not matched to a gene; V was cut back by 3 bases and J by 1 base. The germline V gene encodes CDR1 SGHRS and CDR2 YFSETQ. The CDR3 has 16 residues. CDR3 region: CASSYIAGGSYNEQFF. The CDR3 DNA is TGCGCCAGCAGCTACATAGCGGGAGGATCCTACAATGAGCAGTTCTTC.